This note documents a single TCR beta chain sequence. What it recognizes is unknown. This entry is derived from a study of cytomegalovirus exposure and HLA in healthy donors. Study results and limitations: As was reported, the classifier diagnosed cytomegalovirus status with high specificity and sensitivity.

It was with 60 Vbeta and 13 Jbeta primers that the PCR ran. Produced via immunoSEQ multiplex PCR; TCRdb's table is partial and in-frame only. This table holds some 180,000 clones, roughly 85% found once. This CDR3 has 15 amino acids. Trimming at V came to 8 bases and at J to 10 bases, leaving 16 bases not matched to a gene. Germline V lookup: CDR1 SEHNR, CDR2 FQNEAQ (reference sequence). This TCR was recovered from a woman in her thirties in good health and CMV-seropositive. Sequencing was carried out using PBMCs. The V and J genes are TRBV7-9 and TRBJ2-1, with TRBD2 matching 8 bases. CDR3 sequence reads: CASLPVAGSQQEQFF. For the CDR3, the DNA is TGTGCCAGCCTGCCTGTAGCGGGGTCACAGCAGGAGCAGTTCTTC.